This TCR beta chain is from a study of shared clonotypes between healthy human individuals. Whole-study results and caveats: Only blood was sampled; tissue repertoires likely differ. Estimated richness was generally greater in naive than memory subsets.

The donors, healthy adults who were HIV-negative, had experienced no recent acute infections or vaccinations. To note about this clone: Its antigen is not known.

Germline lookup yields CDR1 KGHSH and CDR2 LQKENI. This CDR3 has 16 residues. Trimming stripped 2 bases from V and 1 base from J, with 13 bases between. Generated by immunoSEQ multiplex PCR, the TCRdb table keeps only in-frame clones and is missing some. Of 2,500,000 or so clones listed, 93% are singletons. This receptor was obtained from a man in his late teens or twenties in good health. Some clones in this sample may be carry-over from other donors' samples. Sequencing was done on a sample of naive CD4+ T cells from PBMCs. Noted subset: CD45RA+ positively selected. The chain joins TRBV18 to TRBJ2-3; D possibly uses TRBD1 or TRBD2 (5 bases each). CDR3 residues: CASSPNLMGGTDTQYF. The CDR3, as DNA: TGTGCCAGCTCACCAAACCTTATGGGGGGCACAGATACGCAGTATTTT.